Detailed here is one TCR beta chain. Its antigen remains unidentified. It has no much larger one-base neighbor in the sample; base qualities were not kept. The intended sense of this specimen's treatment or condition label: approximately 9-day PBMC culture with coronavirus spike peptide pools or control peptides (ViraFEST assay). CD4+ T cells from unexposed donors were collected before the COVID-19 pandemic (2011-2018). The ViraFEST assay, used in the study, expanded antigen-specific T cells with peptide pools and then identified the expanded clonotypes through TCR sequencing. Each well held about 1.8 million PBMCs cultured with about 9.8 ug/ml peptide pools in IMDM containing roughly 4.7% human AB serum and roughly 9 IU/ml IL-2. On days 3 and 7, half of the culture medium was replaced with fresh IL-2-containing medium. After 10 days of culture, CD4+ T cells were isolated by negative selection using the EasySep CD4+ T cell isolation kit. As far as cell numbers permitted, CD4+ T cells from unexposed donors were tested for reactivity against SARS-CoV-2 S and N as well as four spike pools from common cold coronaviruses. Ficoll-Paque Plus gradient centrifugation was used to isolate PBMCs from whole blood, and the isolated PBMCs were then either used fresh or cryopreserved at -140C. In general, triplicate wells were set up for every culture condition. Leukapheresis product for the unexposed donors was bought commercially.

Ends trimmed: V by 1 base, J by 7 bases; bases unmatched to a gene: 11. The germline V gene (reference sequence) sets CDR1 to SEHNR and CDR2 to FQNEAQ. The CDR3 goes from the cysteine to the phenylalanine over 16 residues. Only the CDR3 portion is preserved as DNA: 48 bases, with reading frame beginning at the first base. The data derive from a study of vaccination and CD4 T cells after COVID-19 (dated by TCRdb to 2022 to 2024). Regarding the complete study: The convalescent cohort comprised six males and four females, including two Hispanic individuals, seven Caucasians, two Asians and one multiracial person. Each participant got two doses of either the Pfizer-BioNTech BNT162b2 vaccine (n=8) or the Moderna mRNA-1273 vaccine (n=2). Culture stimuli were overlapping spike peptide pools from SARS-CoV-2 and from the common cold coronaviruses HCoV-NL63, HCoV-OC43 and HCoV-229E. Post-COVID blood samples from convalescent patients were collected a median of roughly 100 days after diagnosis, with a range of roughly 30 to 161 days. Control cultures used a CEFX viral epitope pool as positive control, an HIV-1 Nef peptide pool as negative control, or no peptide. In around 9 COVID-19 convalescent patients and a few infection-naive healthy vaccine recipients, researchers compared the spike-specific CD4+ TCR repertoire from before mRNA vaccination with the repertoire from after. Post-vaccine blood samples were taken a median of approximately 70 days after the second vaccine dose, with a range of 14 to 241 days. In an earlier paper using these donors, memory CD4+ T cell crossreactivity between SARS-CoV-2 and common cold coronavirus spike proteins was assessed at the TCR clonotype level.

Beyond this particular receptor, the publication reports: The number of convalescent patients in the study was relatively small, and the study did not examine early timepoints following natural infection. Of the vaccine-specific clones found in convalescent patients, nearly all (304 of 307) were mono-reactive for SARS-CoV-2 spike instead of being cross-reactive with common cold coronaviruses. The median count of SARS-CoV-2-reactive clonotypes went up from around 23 after infection to a few dozen after vaccination, although the change was not significant. In convalescent patients, a median around 86% of post-vaccine SARS-CoV-2-reactive clones were detected only after vaccination, suggesting vaccine-specific priming.

Libraries were constructed by PCR. At the Johns Hopkins FTIC core, DNA from the cultured CD4+ T cells underwent TCR sequencing with the Oncomine TCR Beta short-read assay. The QIAamp micro DNA kit was used to extract genomic DNA from the cultured CD4+ T cells. Oncomine TCR Beta libraries made from cultured CD4+ T cells were pooled using unique dual indexes and sequenced on an Illumina iSeq 100. In the paper's pipeline: Non-productive sequences were filtered out, and CDR3s that did not start with C, did not end with F or W, or were shorter than 7 amino acids were discarded. The MANAFEST web application identified antigen-specific clonotypes by comparing peptide-stimulated wells against reference wells and other culture wells. An FDR below 0.05, an odds ratio above 5, and a productive frequency above 0.1% in at least two of three replicate wells were required for clones to be considered positive. Cross-reactive clonotypes were defined as significantly expanded in both SARS-CoV-2 spike wells and at least one common cold coronavirus spike condition. Similarity between CDR3 sequences was evaluated in R version 3.6.1 using Levenshtein distances (stringdist) and unrooted phylogenetic trees (ape). TCRdb passed the public sequencing reads through fastp at Q25 and MiXCR, retaining productive beta sequences. All rows with the same CDR3 protein become a single entry with the most common DNA and genes. The V and J calls shown here were made by TCRdb, not taken from the authors' results. The sample table holds 10,000 or so distinct CDR3 sequences, of which 50% to 65% were seen once. The ten most abundant clones make up around 25% of the sample.

The chain is made from TRBV7-9 and TRBJ1-2, with TRBD1 identical over 8 junction bases. Sequencing input: CD4+ T cells from blood, cultured in vitro. This TCR was recovered from a human donor in good health. The DNA sequence is as follows: TGTGCCAGCAGCTTAGTTCGGGGGACAGGATCCTCTGGCTACACCTTC. Its product reads: CASSLVRGTGSSGYTF.